The rows below give T cell receptor beta chains drawn from one sample of a study of T-cell memory formation after mild COVID-19. TCRdb reanalysed the 5' RACE reads using MiXCR and keeps one entry per CDR3 protein. The profile shows 300,000 or so distinct CDR3 sequences, approximately 15% of them singletons. The sequencing input was PBMCs or a T cell subset sorted from them (not recorded which). Receptor source: a man between 18 and 29 years old who had mild COVID-19 (a few samples of this study predate the infection). Cell type and time point are not known. CDR3s include the opening cysteine and the closing phenylalanine or tryptophan. D genes are given only for firm matches. Rows may omit the clone size; those that give it use once, few, many or a size class.

v_gene,abundance,j_gene,d_gene,CDR3nt,CDR3aa
TRBV28,few,TRBJ2-3,-,TGTGCCAGCAGTTCCTACAGGGCCAGCACAGATACGCAGTATTTT,CASSSYRASTDTQYF
TRBV7-2,-,TRBJ1-6,-,TGTGCCAGCAGCCCAACAGGAGCGGATTCACCCCTCCACTTT,CASSPTGADSPLHF
TRBV6-5,-,TRBJ2-4,-,TGTGCCAGCAGTTACTCGAAGAGAGCCAAAAACATTCAGTACTTC,CASSYSKRAKNIQYF
TRBV7-9,-,TRBJ1-1,-,TGTGCCAGCAGCTTAGGTGTCGCGACTGAAGCTTTCTTT,CASSLGVATEAFF
TRBV7-2,-,TRBJ2-2,TRBD1,TGTGCCAGCAGCGCTGGGACAGGGGGCCCCACCGGGGAGCTGTTTTTT,CASSAGTGGPTGELFF
TRBV7-9,-,TRBJ1-4,-,TGTGCCAGCAGCTTTAGGGACGATTTGAGAGAAAAACTGTTTTTT,CASSFRDDLREKLFF
TRBV12-3/TRBV12-4,few,TRBJ1-6,-,TGTGCCAGCAGTTTCGCAAGGGGATATAATTCACCCCTCCACTTT,CASSFARGYNSPLHF
TRBV6-2/TRBV6-3,few,TRBJ2-1,-,TGTGCCAGCAGTTACCGGGCCTCCATTAATGAGCAGTTCTTC,CASSYRASINEQFF
TRBV25-1,many,TRBJ1-2,-,TGTGCCAGCAGTGAGATTGACAGTTGGATCTATGGCTACACCTTC,CASSEIDSWIYGYTF
TRBV5-1,-,TRBJ2-7,TRBD1,TGCGCCAGCAGCCCCGGGACAGGGCCCTACGAGCAGTACTTC,CASSPGTGPYEQYF
TRBV7-2,-,TRBJ1-2,TRBD1,TGTGCCAGCAGCGGCCGACAGGGGGCTCTTGGCTACACCTTC,CASSGRQGALGYTF
TRBV28,few,TRBJ2-3,TRBD2,TGTGCCGCCAAGCAGGCTAGCGGGGCTTTTTTTGATACGCAGTATTTT,CAAKQASGAFFDTQYF
TRBV6-6,-,TRBJ2-7,-,TGTGCCGGCGGTAGGGCCTACGAGCAGTACTTC,CAGGRAYEQYF
TRBV11-1,-,TRBJ2-3,TRBD1,TGTGCCAGCAACGGACAGGGGACAGATACGCAGTATTTT,CASNGQGTDTQYF
TRBV7-8,few,TRBJ1-1,-,TGTGCCAGCTTCGAGGGTGGGCAACTAATGAACACTGAAGCTTTCTTT,CASFEGGQLMNTEAFF
TRBV5-1,-,TRBJ2-1,-,TGCGCCAGCAGCTTGGGGACCGGGGCCAATGAGCAGTTCTTC,CASSLGTGANEQFF
TRBV5-1,few,TRBJ2-3,TRBD1,TGCGCCAGCCCCGGGACAGGGGGGACAGATACGCAGTATTTT,CASPGTGGTDTQYF
TRBV7-2,many,TRBJ2-2,-,TGTGCCAGCAGCTTAGAGACCGGGGAGCTGTTTTTT,CASSLETGELFF
TRBV7-9,many,TRBJ2-1,TRBD2,TGTGCCAGCAGCTCCCAGACTAGCGGGCTCTACAATGAGCAGTTCTTC,CASSSQTSGLYNEQFF
TRBV6-5,-,TRBJ2-7,TRBD2,TGTGCCACCAGTCGGGGGGTCTACTACGAGCAGTACTTC,CATSRGVYYEQYF
TRBV2,-,TRBJ1-1,-,TGTGCCAGCACCCTAGGAGAGGGTGTCATTGAAGCTTTCTTT,CASTLGEGVIEAFF
TRBV2,-,TRBJ2-3,-,TGTGCCACTTCCGGGCAGACGAGCACAGATACGCAGTATTTT,CATSGQTSTDTQYF
TRBV7-2,-,TRBJ1-5,TRBD1,TGTGCCAGCAGCTCCACGAGGGGGCCGGGTCAGCCCCAGCATTTT,CASSSTRGPGQPQHF
TRBV4-1,-,TRBJ2-3,-,TGCGCCAGCAGCCAAGATAGGCCCCCCGGCACGCAGTATTTT,CASSQDRPPGTQYF
TRBV20-1,few,TRBJ1-2,-,TGCAGTGCTAGGGACCGAGTTGCCTATGGCTACACCTTC,CSARDRVAYGYTF
TRBV27,-,TRBJ2-1,TRBD2,TGTGCCAGCAGTTCACGGACTAGCGGGGGCCTAAGCTCCTACAATGAGCAGTTCTTC,CASSSRTSGGLSSYNEQFF
TRBV20-1,-,TRBJ1-3,TRBD1,TGCAGTGCTACACAGGGGGGAAATGGAAACACCATATATTTT,CSATQGGNGNTIYF
TRBV4-3,few,TRBJ2-2,-,TGCGCCAGCAGCCAAGAACTCCTAAGGGCTATTAACACCGGGGAGCTGTTTTTT,CASSQELLRAINTGELFF
TRBV27,-,TRBJ2-6,-,TGTGCCAGCAGTTTATTCGGTGGGGCCAACGTCCTGACTTTC,CASSLFGGANVLTF
TRBV12-3/TRBV12-4,-,TRBJ2-7,-,TGTGCCAGCAGTTACTCGGAAAGGGGCGAGCAGTACTTC,CASSYSERGEQYF
TRBV15,few,TRBJ2-5,TRBD2,TGTGCCACCAGCAGAGATAAATCAGCGGGGGAGACCCAGTACTTC,CATSRDKSAGETQYF
TRBV4-1,-,TRBJ2-5,-,TGCGCCAGCAGCCAAGAAGCCCCGGGACTGGGGACCCAGTACTTC,CASSQEAPGLGTQYF
TRBV4-1,-,TRBJ2-5,-,TGCGCCAGCAGCCAAGATCAGACCGCGAGGACCCAGTACTTC,CASSQDQTARTQYF
TRBV7-9,-,TRBJ2-5,TRBD1,TGTGCCAGCAAGCCGGGACAGGGTAGAGAGACCCAGTACTTC,CASKPGQGRETQYF
TRBV7-2,-,TRBJ1-5,-,TGTGCCAGCAGCCATGGGGGGATCAATCAGCCCCAGCATTTT,CASSHGGINQPQHF
TRBV5-6,many,TRBJ2-3,-,TGTGCCAGCAGCTTGCAGGTAGATACGCAGTATTTT,CASSLQVDTQYF
TRBV12-3/TRBV12-4,-,TRBJ2-7,-,TGTGCCAGCTGTTACGGACAGTATTCCTACGAGCAGTACTTC,CASCYGQYSYEQYF
TRBV4-2,-,TRBJ2-2,-,TGTGCCAGCAGCCAAGACTTCGGGCTAGACACGAACACCGGGGAGCTGTTTTTT,CASSQDFGLDTNTGELFF
TRBV5-1,-,TRBJ2-5,-,TGCGCCAGCAGCTTGGGGGGCTCCGAGGAGACCCAGTACTTC,CASSLGGSEETQYF
TRBV29-1,-,TRBJ1-5,-,TGCAGCGTTCACTCAGGTTCGGGGCAGCCCCAGCATTTT,CSVHSGSGQPQHF
TRBV5-1,few,TRBJ2-1,TRBD1,TGCGCCAGCAGCTTGGCCAGACAGGGCCAGTCCTACAATGAGCAGTTCTTC,CASSLARQGQSYNEQFF
TRBV2,once,TRBJ2-5,-,TGTGCCAGCATTAGACAGCCCCAAGAGACCCAGTACTTC,CASIRQPQETQYF
TRBV3-1,few,TRBJ2-3,TRBD1,TGTGCCAGCAGGTCGACAGGGGTAGATACGCAGTATTTT,CASRSTGVDTQYF
TRBV11-2,many,TRBJ2-1,-,TGTGCCAGCAGCTTAGTCGCCGGGGGAGTACCCAATGAGCAGTTCTTC,CASSLVAGGVPNEQFF
TRBV20-1,few,TRBJ2-6,TRBD1,TGCAGTGCTAGGACAGGGGCCTCTGGGGCCAACGTCCTGACTTTC,CSARTGASGANVLTF
TRBV7-3,few,TRBJ2-6,TRBD1,TGTGCCAGCAGCTTTGGGGCCCTTACAGGGGCTGGGGCCAACGTCCTGACTTTC,CASSFGALTGAGANVLTF
TRBV18,-,TRBJ1-4,-,TGTGCCAGCTCACCACCGGTGGGGCCAAAACTGTTTTTT,CASSPPVGPKLFF
TRBV6-2/TRBV6-3,once,TRBJ1-2,-,TGTGCCAGCAGTTACCAGGGGCCCCTCCGAGGCTACACCTTC,CASSYQGPLRGYTF
TRBV11-2,-,TRBJ1-1,-,TGTGCCAGCAGCGACCGCAGGGTAGGGGACACTGAAGCTTTCTTT,CASSDRRVGDTEAFF
TRBV9,-,TRBJ2-2,TRBD1,TGTGCCAGCAGCGCCCAGGACAGGGGGCCCGGGGAGCTGTTTTTT,CASSAQDRGPGELFF
TRBV2,few,TRBJ1-2,-,TGTGCCAGCAGTGTAGAGGGTTTTTCCTATGGCTACACCTTC,CASSVEGFSYGYTF
TRBV4-2,many,TRBJ2-3,-,TGTGCCAGCAGCCAAGTCACGCCTCTCACAGATACGCAGTATTTT,CASSQVTPLTDTQYF
TRBV7-2,few,TRBJ2-7,TRBD1,TGTGCCAGCAGAACCGGGACAGGGGCCTACGAGCAGTACTTC,CASRTGTGAYEQYF
TRBV7-2,-,TRBJ2-5,TRBD1,TGTGCCAGCAGCTTGGACAGGTGGGGGGAGACCCAGTACTTC,CASSLDRWGETQYF
TRBV7-2,few,TRBJ2-1,-,TGTGCCAGCAGCCCTCGTCAGGGTGGCGATGAGCAGTTCTTC,CASSPRQGGDEQFF